The 3 T cell receptor beta chains given below trace back to one sample, sequenced in a study of blood T cell repertoires in COVID-19. Clones were sequenced by immunoSEQ multiplex PCR, and TCRdb holds only the in-frame ones, with some missing. The repertoire holds more than 150,000 clones, 80% to 90% seen once, with about an eighth in the top ten. The specimen was peripheral blood. These receptors all come from a man younger than 40 with active or convalescent COVID-19.

This clone was seen a few times. V is TRBV7-2 and J is TRBJ1-1; D call uncertain. Trimming left V 1 base short and J 2 bases short, with 20 bases between. This CDR3 comprises 18 residues. Germline CDR1 and CDR2: SGHTA and FQGNSA. CDR3 amino acids: CASSLGRRLTFGNTEAFF. The CDR3 bases are TGTGCCAGCAGCTTAGGGAGACGGCTAACATTCGGCAACACTGAAGCTTTCTTT. Looking up the rest from reference TRBV7-2 and TRBJ1-1 gives the full variable domain: GAGVSQSPSNKVTEKGKDVELRCDPISGHTALYWYRQSLGQGLEFLIYFQGNSAPDKSGLPSDRFSAERTGGSVSTLTIQRTQQEDSAVYLCASSLGRRLTFGNTEAFFGQGTRLTVV.

The chain links TRBV6-2 or TRBV6-3 to TRBJ2-7, with D uncertain. The V gene's germline CDR1 is MNHEY and CDR2 SVGEGT. V was clipped by 5 bases and J by 3 bases, with 17 bases between them. There are 15 residues in the CDR3. CDR3 sequence reads: CASSPRLVVGYEQYF. DNA for the CDR3: TGTGCCAGCAGTCCCCGCCTGGTAGTCGGCTACGAGCAGTACTTC.

This clone was recorded a few times. J is TRBJ1-5 and V is TRBV19; TRBD1 is a possible D gene (5 bases). The CDR3 contains 14 residues. The V end lost 3 bases, the J end lost 6 bases, and 12 bases lay between the germline ends. The germline gives CDR1 LNHDA, CDR2 SQIVND (reference sequence). The CDR3, as DNA: TGTGCCAGTAGTATCCACGGGGGAGGTCAGCCCCAGCATTTT. Its translation is CASSIHGGGQPQHF.